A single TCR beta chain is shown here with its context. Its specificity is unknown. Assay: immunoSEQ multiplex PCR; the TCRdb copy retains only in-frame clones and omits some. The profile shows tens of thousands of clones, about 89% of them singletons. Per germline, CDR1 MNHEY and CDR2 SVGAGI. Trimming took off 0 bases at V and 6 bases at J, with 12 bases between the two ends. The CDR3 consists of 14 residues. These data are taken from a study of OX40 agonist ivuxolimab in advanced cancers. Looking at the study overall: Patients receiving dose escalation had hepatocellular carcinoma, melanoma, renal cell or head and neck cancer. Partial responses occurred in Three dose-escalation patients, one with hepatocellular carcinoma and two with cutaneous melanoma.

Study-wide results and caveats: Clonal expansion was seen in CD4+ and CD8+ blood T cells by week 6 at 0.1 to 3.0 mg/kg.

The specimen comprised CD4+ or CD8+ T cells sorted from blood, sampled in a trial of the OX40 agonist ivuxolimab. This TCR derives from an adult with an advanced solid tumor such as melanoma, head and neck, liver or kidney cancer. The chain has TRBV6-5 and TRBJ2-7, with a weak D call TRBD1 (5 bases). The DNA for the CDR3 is TGTGCCAGCAGTTACTCCAGGGAAATGGGCGAGCAGTACTTC. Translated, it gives CASSYSREMGEQYF.